Listed below are T cell receptor beta chains from one sample, sequenced in a study of T cell responses to AZD1222 COVID-19 vaccine. The repertoire was sequenced with immunoSEQ multiplex PCR; TCRdb's copy has only in-frame clones and lacks some. The profile shows tens of thousands of clones, approximately 89% of them singletons. Sequences were derived from peripheral blood, sampled 28 days after the second dose of the MenACWY control vaccine. All receptors derive from an adult who received the MenACWY meningococcal vaccine as a control. Each CDR3 is given with its conserved first and last residue. A D gene is named only where the DNA matches it firmly. For some rows the clone size is stated as once, few or many, or as a class when expanded; others skip it.

clone_size	v_call	j_call	d_call	cdr3_aa	cdr3_nt
.	TRBV6-5	TRBJ1-2	.	CASSLAPNYGYTF	TGTGCCAGCAGCCTAGCCCCTAACTATGGCTACACCTTC
.	TRBV11-2	TRBJ2-1	TRBD2	CASLVAGGNEQFF	TGTGCCAGTTTAGTAGCGGGGGGCAATGAGCAGTTCTTC
.	TRBV5-1	TRBJ2-3	TRBD2	CASSLDASGTDTQYF	TGCGCCAGCAGCTTGGATGCTAGCGGAACAGATACGCAGTATTTT
.	TRBV5-1	TRBJ2-7	TRBD1	CASSLAPDRAYEQYF	TGCGCCAGCAGCTTGGCCCCGGACAGGGCTTACGAGCAGTACTTC
.	TRBV28	TRBJ1-2	TRBD1	CASSLGQFHYGYTF	TGTGCCAGCAGTTTGGGACAGTTCCACTATGGCTACACCTTC
.	TRBV6-5	TRBJ1-6	.	CASSLGTSYNSPLHF	TGTGCCAGCAGTTTAGGGACATCCTATAATTCACCCCTCCACTTT
.	TRBV29-1	TRBJ1-2	TRBD1	CSVSSATGNYGYTF	TGCAGCGTTTCAAGTGCGACAGGGAACTATGGCTACACCTTC
.	TRBV9	TRBJ1-5	.	CASSYSGGNQPQHF	TGTGCCAGCAGCTATTCAGGTGGCAATCAGCCCCAGCATTTT
.	TRBV18	TRBJ2-3	.	CASSPGGSPDTQYF	TGTGCCAGCTCACCAGGGGGCTCCCCAGATACGCAGTATTTT
.	TRBV4-1	TRBJ1-2	.	CASSQDLGLSSGYTF	TGCGCCAGCAGCCAAGATTTAGGACTATCGTCCGGCTACACCTTC
.	TRBV7-9	TRBJ2-2	.	CASSSPPGGSNTGELFF	TGTGCCAGCAGCTCCCCTCCCGGGGGCTCGAACACCGGGGAGCTGTTTTTT
.	TRBV10-3	TRBJ1-1	.	CAIREVREDTEAFF	TGTGCCATCAGGGAAGTGAGGGAGGACACTGAAGCTTTCTTT
.	TRBV5-4	TRBJ2-2	TRBD1	CASSPRTGNTGELFF	TGTGCCAGCAGCCCCCGGACAGGGAACACCGGGGAGCTGTTTTTT
.	TRBV4-3	TRBJ1-4	.	CASSQERQGYEKLFF	TGCGCCAGCAGCCAAGAACGGCAGGGTTATGAAAAACTGTTTTTT
.	TRBV7-2	TRBJ2-3	TRBD2	CASRGAGGPWDTQYF	TGTGCCAGCAGGGGTGCGGGGGGGCCTTGGGATACGCAGTATTTT
few	TRBV4-1	TRBJ1-5	.	CASSQEDAPNQPQHF	TGCGCCAGCAGCCAAGAAGACGCTCCTAATCAGCCCCAGCATTTT
.	TRBV28	TRBJ1-5	TRBD1	CASTLGTVDQPQHF	TGTGCCAGCACCCTCGGGACAGTCGATCAGCCCCAGCATTTT
once	TRBV15	TRBJ1-1	.	CATSRVEGNTEAFF	TGTGCCACCAGCAGAGTGGAGGGGAACACTGAAGCTTTCTTT
.	TRBV28	TRBJ2-1	TRBD1	CASSLSRGQRAWNEQFF	TGTGCCAGCAGTTTAAGCAGGGGGCAAAGGGCATGGAATGAGCAGTTCTTC
.	TRBV5-6	TRBJ2-7	.	CASSRRDLNSYEQYF	TGTGCCAGCAGCCGAAGGGACCTCAACTCCTACGAGCAGTACTTC
.	TRBV7-2	TRBJ2-7	.	CASSSTGWSEQYF	TGTGCCAGCAGCTCGACTGGTTGGAGCGAGCAGTACTTC
.	TRBV6-5	TRBJ2-1	.	CASSYRLEGGEQFF	TGTGCCAGCAGTTACAGGCTAGAGGGGGGTGAGCAGTTCTTC
.	TRBV11-2	TRBJ2-3	.	CASSLNKGGDTQYF	TGTGCCAGCAGCTTAAATAAGGGCGGGGATACGCAGTATTTT
.	TRBV19	TRBJ2-7	.	CASSIDGRQGYYEQYF	TGTGCCAGTAGTATAGACGGTCGGCAGGGTTACTACGAGCAGTACTTC
.	TRBV6-4	TRBJ2-3	.	CASSETSGLGYTQYF	TGTGCCAGCAGTGAAACAAGCGGGCTAGGCTATACGCAGTATTTT
.	TRBV28	TRBJ1-6	.	CASSSPGGGGSPLHF	TGTGCCAGCAGTTCCCCGGGGGGGGGCGGTTCACCCCTCCACTTT
.	TRBV19	TRBJ1-6	.	CASSIREGSYNSPLHF	TGTGCCAGTAGTATCCGGGAGGGTTCCTATAATTCACCCCTCCACTTT
.	TRBV5-5	TRBJ2-1	.	CASSLVMTDSEQFF	TGTGCCAGCAGCTTGGTAATGACAGACAGTGAGCAGTTCTTC
.	TRBV5-1	TRBJ2-7	.	CASSLAGSYEQYF	TGCGCCAGCAGCTTGGCAGGGTCCTACGAGCAGTACTTC
.	TRBV6-6	TRBJ2-7	.	CASSNIQGRDEQYF	TGTGCCAGCAGTAACATACAGGGAAGGGACGAGCAGTACTTC
.	TRBV7-2	TRBJ2-7	TRBD1	CASSRKTGTYEQYF	TGTGCCAGCAGCCGGAAGACAGGGACCTACGAGCAGTACTTC
.	TRBV24-1	TRBJ2-5	TRBD1	CATRGTAETQYF	TGTGCCACCAGAGGGACAGCAGAGACCCAGTACTTC
.	TRBV9	TRBJ1-1	TRBD1	CASSSRQGMNTEAFF	TGTGCCAGCAGCTCGAGACAGGGAATGAACACTGAAGCTTTCTTT
.	TRBV7-2	TRBJ2-3	.	CASSIRDLEDTQYF	TGTGCCAGCAGCATCCGGGACCTCGAAGATACGCAGTATTTT
.	TRBV7-2	TRBJ1-2	.	CASSLGAPGGYTF	TGTGCCAGCAGCTTAGGTGCACCTGGGGGCTACACCTTC
.	TRBV4-2	TRBJ1-2	.	CASSQAGANGYTF	TGTGCCAGCAGCCAGGCCGGGGCGAATGGCTACACCTTC
.	TRBV6-6	TRBJ1-2	TRBD1	CASSTGQGHTF	TGTGCCAGCAGTACGGGACAGGGGCACACCTTC